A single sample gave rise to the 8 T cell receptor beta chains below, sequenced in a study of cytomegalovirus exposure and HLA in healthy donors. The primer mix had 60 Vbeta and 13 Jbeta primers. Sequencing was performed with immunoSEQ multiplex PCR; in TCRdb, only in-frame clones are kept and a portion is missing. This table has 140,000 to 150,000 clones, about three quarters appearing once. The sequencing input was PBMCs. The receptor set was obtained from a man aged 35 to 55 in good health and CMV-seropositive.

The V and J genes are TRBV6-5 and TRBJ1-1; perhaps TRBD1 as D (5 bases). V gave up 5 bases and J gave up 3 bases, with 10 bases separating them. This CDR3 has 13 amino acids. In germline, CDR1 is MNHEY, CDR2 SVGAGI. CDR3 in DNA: TGTGCCAGCAGTGACCGGGGGGACACTGAAGCTTTCTTT. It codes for CASSDRGDTEAFF.

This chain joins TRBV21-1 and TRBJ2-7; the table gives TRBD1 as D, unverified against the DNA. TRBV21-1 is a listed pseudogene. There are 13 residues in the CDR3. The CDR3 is CASSTGGNVEQYF. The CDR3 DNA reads TGTGCCAGCTCGACAGGGGGGAATGTCGAGCAGTACTTC.

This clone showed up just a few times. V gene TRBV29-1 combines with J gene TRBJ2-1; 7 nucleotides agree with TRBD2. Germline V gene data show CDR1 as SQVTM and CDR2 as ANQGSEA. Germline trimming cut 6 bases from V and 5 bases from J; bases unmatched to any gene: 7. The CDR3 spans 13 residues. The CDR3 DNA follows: TGCAGCGTGCTAGCGGCCCGGAACAATGAGCAGTTCTTC. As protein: CSVLAARNNEQFF.

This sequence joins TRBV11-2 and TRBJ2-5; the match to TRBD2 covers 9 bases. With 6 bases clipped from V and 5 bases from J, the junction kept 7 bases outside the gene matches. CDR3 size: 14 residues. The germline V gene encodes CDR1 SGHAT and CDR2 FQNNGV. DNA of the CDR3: TGTGCCAGCAGGCGGACGGGGACTAGCGAGACCCAGTACTTC. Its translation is CASRRTGTSETQYF.

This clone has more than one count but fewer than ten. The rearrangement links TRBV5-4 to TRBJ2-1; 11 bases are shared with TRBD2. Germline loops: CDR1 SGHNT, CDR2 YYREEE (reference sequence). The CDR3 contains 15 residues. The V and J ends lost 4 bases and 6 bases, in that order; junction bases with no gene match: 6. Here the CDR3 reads CASSLTSGSFNEQFF. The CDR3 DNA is TGTGCCAGCAGCCTAACTAGCGGGAGCTTCAATGAGCAGTTCTTC.

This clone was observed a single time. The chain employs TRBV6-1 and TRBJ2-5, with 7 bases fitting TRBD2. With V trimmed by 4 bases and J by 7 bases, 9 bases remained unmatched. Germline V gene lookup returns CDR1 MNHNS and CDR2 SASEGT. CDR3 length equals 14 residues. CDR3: CASSAGREFGTQYF. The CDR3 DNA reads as TGTGCCAGCAGTGCGGGGCGGGAGTTCGGGACCCAGTACTTC.

The CDR3: CASSSGPTYEQYF. The CDR3 DNA sequence: TGTGCCAGCAGCTCAGGGCCTACCTACGAGCAGTACTTC. This chain connects TRBV28 to TRBJ2-7; possibly TRBD1 for D (5 bases). V lost 6 bases and J lost 2, with 11 bases in between. There are 13 residues in the CDR3. Germline CDR1 is MDHEN and CDR2 is SYDVKM.

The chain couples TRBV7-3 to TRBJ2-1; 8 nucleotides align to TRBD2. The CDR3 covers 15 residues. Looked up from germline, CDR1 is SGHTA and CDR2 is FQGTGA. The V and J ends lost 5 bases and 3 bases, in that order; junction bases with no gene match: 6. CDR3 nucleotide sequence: TGTGCCAGCAGCCTAGATAGCGGGATCTACAATGAGCAGTTCTTC. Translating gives CASSLDSGIYNEQFF.